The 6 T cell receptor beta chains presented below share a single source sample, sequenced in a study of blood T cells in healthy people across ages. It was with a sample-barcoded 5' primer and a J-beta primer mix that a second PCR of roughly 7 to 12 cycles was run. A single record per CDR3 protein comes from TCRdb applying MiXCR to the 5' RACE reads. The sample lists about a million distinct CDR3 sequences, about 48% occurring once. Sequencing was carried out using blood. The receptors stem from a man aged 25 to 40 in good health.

This CDR3 reads CASRAQGAGDYGYTF. The CDR3, as DNA: TGTGCCAGCAGGGCCCAAGGGGCAGGTGACTATGGCTACACCTTC. V and J are TRBV6-1 and TRBJ1-2; maybe TRBD1 (5 bases). CDR3 length: 15 residues. Between the trimmed V and J ends, which lost 6 bases and 3 bases, there was a span of 17 bases. Germline V gives CDR1 MNHNS, CDR2 SASEGT.

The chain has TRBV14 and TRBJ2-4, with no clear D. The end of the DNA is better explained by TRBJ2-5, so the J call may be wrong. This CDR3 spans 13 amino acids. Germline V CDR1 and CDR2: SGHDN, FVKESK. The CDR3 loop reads CASSSLNQETQYF. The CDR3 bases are TGTGCCAGCAGCTCTTTGAATCAGGAGACCCAGTACTTC.

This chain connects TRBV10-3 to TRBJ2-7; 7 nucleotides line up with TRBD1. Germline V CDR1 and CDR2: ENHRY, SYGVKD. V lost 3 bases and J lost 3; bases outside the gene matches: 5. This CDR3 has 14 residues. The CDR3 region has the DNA TGTGCCATCAGTGACGAGACAGGGATCTACGAGCAGTACTTC. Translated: CAISDETGIYEQYF.

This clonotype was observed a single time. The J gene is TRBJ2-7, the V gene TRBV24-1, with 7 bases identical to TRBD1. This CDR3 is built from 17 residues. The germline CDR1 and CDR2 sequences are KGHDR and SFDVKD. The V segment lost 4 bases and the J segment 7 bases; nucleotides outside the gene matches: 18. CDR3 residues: CATSEPDRPSSYNEQYF. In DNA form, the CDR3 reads TGTGCCACCAGTGAGCCGGACAGGCCCAGCTCCTACAATGAGCAGTACTTC.

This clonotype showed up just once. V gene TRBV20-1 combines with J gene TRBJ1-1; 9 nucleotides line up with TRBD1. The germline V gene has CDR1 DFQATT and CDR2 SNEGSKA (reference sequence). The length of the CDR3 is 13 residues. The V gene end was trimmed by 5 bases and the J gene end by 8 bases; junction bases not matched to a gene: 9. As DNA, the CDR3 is TGCAGTGCTGATGTTCTGGGACAGGGAGAAGCTTTCTTT. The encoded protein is CSADVLGQGEAFF.

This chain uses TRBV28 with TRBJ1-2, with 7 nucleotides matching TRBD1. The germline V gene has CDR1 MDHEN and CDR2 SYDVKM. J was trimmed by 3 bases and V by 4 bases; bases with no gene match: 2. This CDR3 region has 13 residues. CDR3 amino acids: CASSYRGHYGYTF. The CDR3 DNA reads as TGTGCCAGCAGTTACAGGGGACACTATGGCTACACCTTC.